This T cell receptor beta chain derives from a study of CD8+CD57+ T cells in acquired aplastic anemia. Study-wide context: Mean yield of DNA from sorted CD4+ and CD8+ cells was 2.5 to 4 ug.

Whoever was chosen for sequencing had shown CD8+CD57+ cell expansion by flow cytometry. TCR beta VDJ and CDR3 profiles were obtained from a genomic DNA template. TCRdb processed the reads anew with MiXCR; each CDR3 protein has one entry. The sample shows about 200,000 distinct CDR3 sequences, roughly two thirds of them seen only once. CDR1 and CDR2 from the germline V gene are LNHNV and YYDKDF (reference sequence). Trimming left V 5 bases short and J 1 base short, with 8 bases between. The CDR3 contains 14 residues. This sequence originates from a human donor with aplastic anemia. The sample was sorted CD4+, CD8+, or CD8+CD57+ T cells (not recorded which) from PBMCs. The rearrangement joins TRBV15 to TRBJ2-2; D is tentatively TRBD1 or TRBD2 (5 bases each). The CDR3 is CATSGGLNTGELFF. The CDR3 coding sequence is TGTGCCACCAGCGGGGGTTTGAACACCGGGGAGCTGTTTTTT.